This TCR beta chain stems from a study of CD8 T cells in ankylosing spondylitis. Study-wide results and limits: The clones that were linked to disease were reported to be significantly enriched in matched synovial fluid samples from ankylosing spondylitis patients. Past research had described some motif variants in reactive arthritis synovial fluid and blood. Blood from ankylosing spondylitis patients appeared to carry a characteristic roughly 8-variant TCR beta motif. In peripheral blood, disease-linked CD8+ clones occurred at relatively low frequencies.

TCRdb reanalysed the 5' RACE reads using MiXCR and keeps one entry per CDR3 protein. Of approximately 540,000 distinct CDR3 sequences listed, 12% are singletons. There are a few counts of this clonotype. Its specificity is unknown. With 2 bases removed from V and 8 bases from J, the gap between germline ends came to 12 bases. Germline CDR1 reads MNHNS; CDR2 reads SASEGT. The CDR3 contains 14 residues. The receptor comes from a male donor with ankylosing spondylitis. This chain connects TRBV6-1 to TRBJ1-4; D not resolved. The material sequenced was blood, either unsorted or a sorted T cell fraction (not recorded which). Here the CDR3 reads CASSESVGNEKLFF. The CDR3 DNA follows: TGTGCCAGCAGTGAAAGCGTAGGAAACGAAAAACTGTTTTTT.